The sequence of this T cell receptor (beta chain) was determined in a study of control samples from healthy donors and cancer patients. This clone was counted a single time. J gave up 5 bases and V 10 bases, and 5 bases lay outside the gene matches. Per germline, CDR1 LGHDT and CDR2 YNNKEL (reference sequence). The CDR3 totals 13 residues. Sequencing used immunoSEQ multiplex PCR; TCRdb keeps in-frame clones, though not all of them. The table records 150,000 or so clones, almost 90% of them present only once. The specimen sequenced was blood. The chain is built from TRBV3-1 (or the pseudogene TRBV3-2) and TRBJ1-6; 7 bases line up with TRBD1. The clonotype was recovered from a woman aged 25-40 years in good health. CDR3 region: CATTTGHNSPLHF. The CDR3 DNA reads TGTGCCACAACGACAGGGCATAATTCACCCCTCCACTTT.